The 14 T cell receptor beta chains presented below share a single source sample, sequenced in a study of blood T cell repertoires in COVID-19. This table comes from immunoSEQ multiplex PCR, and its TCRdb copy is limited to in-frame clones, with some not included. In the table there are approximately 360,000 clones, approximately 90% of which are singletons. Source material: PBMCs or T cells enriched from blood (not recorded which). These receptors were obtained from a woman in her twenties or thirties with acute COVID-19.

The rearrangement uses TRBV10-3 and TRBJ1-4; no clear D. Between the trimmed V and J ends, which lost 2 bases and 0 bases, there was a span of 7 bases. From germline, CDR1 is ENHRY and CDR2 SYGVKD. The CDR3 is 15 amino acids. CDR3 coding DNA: TGTGCCATCAGTGAGGGCTCCGCAACTAATGAAAAACTGTTTTTT. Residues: CAISEGSATNEKLFF.

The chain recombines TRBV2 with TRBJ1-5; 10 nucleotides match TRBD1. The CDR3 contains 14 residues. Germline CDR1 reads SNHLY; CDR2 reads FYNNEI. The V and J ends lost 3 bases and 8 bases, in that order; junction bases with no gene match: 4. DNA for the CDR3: TGTGCCAGCAGTGAGGGACAGGGGTATAAGCCCCAGCATTTT. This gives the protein CASSEGQGYKPQHF.

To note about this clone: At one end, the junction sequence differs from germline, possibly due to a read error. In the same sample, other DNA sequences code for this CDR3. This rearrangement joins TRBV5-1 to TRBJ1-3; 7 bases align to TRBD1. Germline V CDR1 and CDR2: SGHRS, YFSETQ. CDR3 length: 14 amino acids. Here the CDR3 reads CASSSGQLGNTIYF. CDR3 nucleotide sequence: TGCGCCAGCAGTTCGGGACAGCTTGGAAATACCATATATTTT.

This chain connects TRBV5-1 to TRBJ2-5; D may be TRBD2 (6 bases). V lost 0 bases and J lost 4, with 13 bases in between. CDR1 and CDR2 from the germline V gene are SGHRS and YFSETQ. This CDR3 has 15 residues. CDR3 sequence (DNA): TGCGCCAGCAGCTTGGTTGGGGACGGGAGAGAGACCCAGTACTTC. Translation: CASSLVGDGRETQYF.

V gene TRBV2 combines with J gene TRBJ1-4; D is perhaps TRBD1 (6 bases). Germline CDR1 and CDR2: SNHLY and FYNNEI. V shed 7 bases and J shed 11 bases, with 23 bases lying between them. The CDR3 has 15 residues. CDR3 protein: CASILTPGQSGKLFF. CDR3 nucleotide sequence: TGTGCCAGCATCCTAACCCCGGGACAATCGGGGAAACTGTTTTTT.

The CDR3 coding sequence is TGTGCCACCAGTGATCAACGGGACAGATGGAATGAGCAGTTCTTC. It encodes CATSDQRDRWNEQFF. This chain joins TRBV24-1 and TRBJ2-1, with TRBD1 matching over 7 bases. The CDR3 totals 15 residues. J was trimmed by 7 bases and V by 3 bases; bases with no gene match: 8. Germline lookup yields CDR1 KGHDR and CDR2 SFDVKD.

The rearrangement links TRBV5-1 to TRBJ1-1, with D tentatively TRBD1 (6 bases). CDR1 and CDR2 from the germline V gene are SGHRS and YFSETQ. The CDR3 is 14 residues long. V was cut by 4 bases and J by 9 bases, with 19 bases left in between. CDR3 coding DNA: TGCGCCAGCAGCCTAGGAACAGGGCTAGTGAAAGCTTTCTTT. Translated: CASSLGTGLVKAFF.

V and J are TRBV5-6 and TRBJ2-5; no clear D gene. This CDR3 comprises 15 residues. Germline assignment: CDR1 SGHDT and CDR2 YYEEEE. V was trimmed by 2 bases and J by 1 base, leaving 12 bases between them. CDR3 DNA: TGTGCCAGCAGCTTAACGGGTACCCGCCAAGAGACCCAGTACTTC. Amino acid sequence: CASSLTGTRQETQYF.

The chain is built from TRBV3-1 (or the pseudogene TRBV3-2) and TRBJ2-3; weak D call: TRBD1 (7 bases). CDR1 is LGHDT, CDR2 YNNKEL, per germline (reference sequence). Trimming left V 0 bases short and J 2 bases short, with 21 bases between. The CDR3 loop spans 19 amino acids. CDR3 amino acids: CASSQDQRRRGPHTDTQYF. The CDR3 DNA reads TGTGCCAGCAGCCAAGATCAACGGCGGAGGGGGCCACACACAGATACGCAGTATTTT.

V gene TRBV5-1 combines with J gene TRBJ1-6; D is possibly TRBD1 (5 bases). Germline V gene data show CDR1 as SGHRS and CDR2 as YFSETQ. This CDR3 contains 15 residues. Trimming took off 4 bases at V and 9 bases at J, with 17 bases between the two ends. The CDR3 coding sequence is TGCGCCAGCAGCGGGTCGGGGGGGACCAGTTCACCCCTCCACTTT. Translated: CASSGSGGTSSPLHF.

The CDR3 here is CSVAPGSGQNYGYTF. The CDR3 nucleotides are TGCAGCGTTGCACCAGGTTCAGGACAGAACTATGGCTACACCTTC. The V call is TRBV29-1, the J call TRBJ1-2; D is possibly TRBD1 (6 bases). Trimming removed 4 bases from V and 2 bases from J, with 17 bases in between. The CDR3 totals 15 residues. Germline V CDR1 and CDR2: SQVTM, ANQGSEA.

The CDR3: CASSQGDRAGEKLFF. CDR3 coding DNA: TGCGCCAGCAGCCAAGGGGACAGGGCGGGTGAAAAACTGTTTTTT. This chain links TRBV4-3 with TRBJ1-4, with 9 bases matching TRBD1. This CDR3 is 15 amino acids long. Per germline, CDR1 LGHNA and CDR2 YSLEER. The V and J ends lost 1 base and 7 bases, in that order; junction bases with no gene match: 4.

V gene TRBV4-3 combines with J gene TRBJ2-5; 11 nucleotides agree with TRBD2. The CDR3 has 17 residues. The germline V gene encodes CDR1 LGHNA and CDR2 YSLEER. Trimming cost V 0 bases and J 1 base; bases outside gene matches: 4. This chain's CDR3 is CASSQDTGTSGQETQYF. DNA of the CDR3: TGCGCCAGCAGCCAAGATACCGGGACTAGCGGCCAAGAGACCCAGTACTTC.

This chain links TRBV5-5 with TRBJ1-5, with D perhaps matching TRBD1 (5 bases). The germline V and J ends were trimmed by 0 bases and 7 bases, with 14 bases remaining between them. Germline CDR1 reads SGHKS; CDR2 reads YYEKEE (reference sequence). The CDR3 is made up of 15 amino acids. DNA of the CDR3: TGTGCCAGCAGCTTGGGGCAGGGAGGGCAACAGCCCCAGCATTTT. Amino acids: CASSLGQGGQQPQHF.